This T cell receptor beta chain was recorded in a study of cytomegalovirus exposure and HLA in healthy donors. In the study overall: As an earlier analysis found, 180 million or so T cells yielded about 120 million unique TCR beta sequences. General observations from the study: Later analysis demonstrated an association between a missense DCLRE1C variant and TCR beta V- and J-gene trimming. Highest at DRB1 and lowest at HLA-C, TCR association rates differed among HLA loci in a later analysis.

This cohort consisted of healthy bone marrow donors. This clone was recorded only once. Antigen specificity is unknown. The CDR3 length is 13 residues. CDR1 and CDR2 from the germline V gene are KGHSH and LQKENI. Trimming stripped 9 bases from V and 0 bases from J, with 9 bases between. 13 Jbeta primers and 60 Vbeta primers were used for the PCR. Libraries were prepared by immunoSEQ multiplex PCR; TCRdb keeps only in-frame clonotypes and omits some of them. This repertoire shows about 180,000 clones, more than 75% found once; its top ten account for over 2%. The TCR comes from a woman in her twenties or thirties in good health and CMV-seropositive. V and J are TRBV18 and TRBJ2-1, with unresolved D. The sample taken for sequencing was PBMCs. The CDR3 is CASRHASYNEQFF. CDR3 DNA: TGTGCCAGTCGACATGCCTCCTACAATGAGCAGTTCTTC.